This T cell receptor beta chain was captured in a study of T cells after yellow fever vaccination. Study-wide background: Fractions with few cells were prepared using SMART-Seq v4 Ultra Low Input. General study findings and limits: One caveat is that FACS-sorted repertoires could contain abundant clonotypes contaminating from the bulk population. The study found a weaker secondary response that peaked faster, day 5 versus 15.

This CDR3 contains 11 residues. CDR1 and CDR2 from the germline V gene are SQVTM and ANQGSEA. TCRdb recomputed calls from the 5' RACE reads with MiXCR, one row per CDR3 protein. Here the sample spans 250,000 to 350,000 distinct CDR3 sequences, 3.5% to 4.5% being singletons. Concerning this clonotype: Its antigen is unknown. Its ends do not fully match the called genes, so a read error is possible.

The V gene is TRBV29-1, the J gene TRBJ1-1; D may be TRBD1 (5 bases). The sequenced sample was PBMCs, obtained 15 days after the yellow fever booster vaccination. The sequence was obtained from a man in his late teens or twenties who received the YFV17D yellow fever vaccine. CDR3 sequence: CSAKPIRGAGF. The CDR3 DNA sequence: TGCAGCGCCAAACCCATCCGGGGCGCGGGGTTT.